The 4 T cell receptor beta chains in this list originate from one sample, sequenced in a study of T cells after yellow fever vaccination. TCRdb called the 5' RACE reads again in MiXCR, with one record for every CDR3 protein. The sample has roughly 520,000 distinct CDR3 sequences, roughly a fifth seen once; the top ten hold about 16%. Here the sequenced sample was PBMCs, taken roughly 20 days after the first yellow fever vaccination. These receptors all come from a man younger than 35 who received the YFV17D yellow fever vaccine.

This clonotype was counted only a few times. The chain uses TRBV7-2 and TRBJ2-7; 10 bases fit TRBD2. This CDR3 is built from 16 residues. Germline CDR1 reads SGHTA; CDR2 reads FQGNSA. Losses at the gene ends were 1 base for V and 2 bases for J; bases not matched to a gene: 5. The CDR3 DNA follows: TGTGCCAGCAGCTTAGTGCCTAGCGGGGGTCCCTACGAGCAGTACTTC. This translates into CASSLVPSGGPYEQYF.

CDR3 protein: CASTYTPGARNTEAFF. CDR3 bases: TGTGCCAGCACCTATACCCCGGGGGCGCGGAACACTGAAGCTTTCTTT. This chain links TRBV3-1 with TRBJ1-1, with D tentatively TRBD1 (6 bases). The germline V gene has CDR1 LGHDT and CDR2 YNNKEL (reference sequence). Trimming took off 7 bases at V and 1 base at J, with 19 bases between the two ends. The CDR3 extends over 16 amino acids.

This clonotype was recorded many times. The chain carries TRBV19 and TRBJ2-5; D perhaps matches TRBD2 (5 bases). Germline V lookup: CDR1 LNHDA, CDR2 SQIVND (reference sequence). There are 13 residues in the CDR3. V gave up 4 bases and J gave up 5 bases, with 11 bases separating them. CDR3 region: CASSTTQRETQYF. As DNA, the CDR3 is TGTGCCAGTAGTACAACCCAGCGGGAGACCCAGTACTTC.

CDR3 nucleotide sequence: TGTGCCAGCAGCCCCCAAAACAGGGCCGGCTACACCTTC. It is translated as CASSPQNRAGYTF. The V call is TRBV13, the J call TRBJ1-2; a weak D match, TRBD1 (6 bases). Germline V gives CDR1 PRHDT, CDR2 FYEKMQ (reference sequence). V lost 5 bases, J lost 8 bases, and 15 bases lay in between. The CDR3 has 13 amino acids.